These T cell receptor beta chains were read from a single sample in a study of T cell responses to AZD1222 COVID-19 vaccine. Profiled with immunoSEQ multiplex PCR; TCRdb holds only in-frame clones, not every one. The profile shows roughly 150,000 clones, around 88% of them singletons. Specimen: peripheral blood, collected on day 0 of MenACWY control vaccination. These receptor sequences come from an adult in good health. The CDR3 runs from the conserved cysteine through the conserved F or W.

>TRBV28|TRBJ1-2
CASRRGGDGYGYTF
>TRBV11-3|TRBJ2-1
CASSPRDSCEQFF
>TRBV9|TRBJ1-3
CASSPALSPGNTIYF
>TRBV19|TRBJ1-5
CASSLDRDNQPQHF
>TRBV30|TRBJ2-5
CAWSGGGETQYF
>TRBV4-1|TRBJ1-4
CASSQETGGRPTNEKLFF
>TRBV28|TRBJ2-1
CASINPGQGNHHSGEQFF
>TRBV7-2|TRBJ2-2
CASSQTSGGPNTGELFF
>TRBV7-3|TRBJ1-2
CASSPGTVYGYTF
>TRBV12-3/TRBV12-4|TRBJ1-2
CASRPSQNYGYTF
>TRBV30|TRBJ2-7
CAWSVTRTGGYEQYF
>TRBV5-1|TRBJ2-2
CASGFRTGSTGELFF
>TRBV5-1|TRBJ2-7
CASSLGPGDNSYEQYF
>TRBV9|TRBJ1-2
CASSVPGGNGDGYTF
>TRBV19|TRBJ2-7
CASSRLAGDSYEQYF
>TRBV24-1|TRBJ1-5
CATSAAGDQPQHF
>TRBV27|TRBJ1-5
CASSLLDGGAYNQPQHF
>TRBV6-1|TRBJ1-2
CASSEARGFGYTF
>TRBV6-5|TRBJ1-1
CASSRLTAMNTEAFF
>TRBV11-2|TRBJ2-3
CASRPSLAQSTDTQYF
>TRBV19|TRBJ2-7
CASSPRDRGYEQYF
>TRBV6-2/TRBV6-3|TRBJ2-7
CASSYGVAYEQYF
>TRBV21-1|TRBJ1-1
CASSTGRLTNTEAFF
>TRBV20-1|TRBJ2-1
CSASGIGGASYNEQFF
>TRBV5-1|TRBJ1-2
CASSPGVQTKGFYRGYTF